This is a list of T cell receptor beta chains from one sample in a study of blood T cells in healthy people across ages. TCRdb used MiXCR to reprocess the 5' RACE reads, holding one entry per CDR3 protein. The sample records 800,000 or so distinct CDR3 sequences, more than 35% being singletons. Source material: blood. These receptors all come from a man older than 75 in good health. Each CDR3 is given without its conserved first and last residue. Each record gives: V gene, CDR3 length, J gene, CDR3 protein.

TRBV20-1	12	TRBJ2-6	SATGVPGANVLT
TRBV12-3/TRBV12-4	11	TRBJ2-7	ASGGQGAYEQY
TRBV6-2/TRBV6-3	17	TRBJ2-3	ASSYSGTSGSWVTDTQY
TRBV7-2	12	TRBJ2-1	ASSPGLQYNEQF
TRBV5-1	10	TRBJ2-7	ASSLQGKEQY
TRBV7-2	11	TRBJ1-1	ASSTQMNTEAF
TRBV29-1	10	TRBJ2-3	SVHGIVDTQY
TRBV7-9	14	TRBJ1-6	ASSPGHSGAVSPLH
TRBV5-1	13	TRBJ2-1	ASSSRRGQSNEQF
TRBV11-1	13	TRBJ2-1	ASSSDRGLSDEQF
TRBV25-1	13	TRBJ1-3	ASRETQGAGNTIY
TRBV20-1	12	TRBJ2-5	SALRAGAYNEQY
TRBV6-2/TRBV6-3	12	TRBJ2-2	ASSSGSSTGELF
TRBV20-1	14	TRBJ2-2	SARDFKEGVSGELF